The 20 T cell receptor beta chains reported below all come from one sample, sequenced in a study of cytomegalovirus exposure and HLA in healthy donors. A multiplex PCR was run with 60 Vbeta primers and 13 Jbeta primers. Measured with immunoSEQ multiplex PCR; TCRdb has only the in-frame clones, and not every one. The repertoire holds about 94,000 clones, with around four fifths as singletons. The sequenced sample was PBMCs. These receptor sequences come from a man aged 35-49 years in good health and CMV-seropositive.

The chain recombines TRBV15 with TRBJ2-7, with 7 bases identical to TRBD1. The CDR3 consists of 14 residues. Germline V CDR1 and CDR2: LNHNV, YYDKDF (reference sequence). V shed 0 bases, J shed 1 base, and the junction held 0 bases outside the gene matches. The CDR3 protein is CATSRDRGSYEQYF. Here the CDR3 DNA reads TGTGCCACCAGCAGAGACAGGGGGTCCTACGAGCAGTACTTC.

Only a few counts were recorded for this clone. CDR3 amino acids: CATSSGDGGTGELFF. The CDR3 nucleotides read TGTGCCACCAGCAGCGGCGACGGGGGCACCGGGGAGCTGTTTTTT. This rearrangement joins TRBV15 to TRBJ2-2, with D perhaps matching TRBD2 (6 bases). The V end was cut by 3 bases, the J end by 4 bases, with 12 bases between. Germline V gene lookup returns CDR1 LNHNV and CDR2 YYDKDF (reference sequence). CDR3 length: 15 residues.

The chain carries TRBV10-2 and TRBJ2-2; D is unclear. The V and J ends lost 8 bases and 6 bases respectively, with 7 bases between them. The V gene's germline CDR1 is WSHSY and CDR2 SAAADI. This CDR3 spans 11 amino acids. This chain's CDR3 is CASDQSGELFF. CDR3 sequence (DNA): TGCGCCAGCGATCAGTCCGGGGAGCTGTTTTTT.

This clone was observed a handful of times. The chain uses TRBV13 and TRBJ1-3; no firm D call. The CDR3 contains 13 residues. The V and J ends lost 8 bases and 4 bases respectively, with 12 bases between them. The germline gives CDR1 PRHDT, CDR2 FYEKMQ (reference sequence). The CDR3 sequence: CASGWVAGNTIYF. Written as DNA, the CDR3 is TGTGCCAGCGGGTGGGTAGCCGGAAACACCATATATTTT.

The genes are TRBV29-1 and TRBJ2-1; TRBD2 is a possible D gene (5 bases). CDR1 SQVTM and CDR2 ANQGSEA come from the germline V gene. The CDR3 sequence is 13 residues long. V lost 6 bases to trimming and J lost 7 bases, with 16 bases between them. CDR3 loop: CSVGFAGRNEQFF. Here the CDR3 DNA reads TGCAGCGTGGGCTTCGCGGGCCGTAATGAGCAGTTCTTC.

This clone was seen a handful of times. CDR3 protein: CASSVSGGSFDEQFF. Here the CDR3 DNA reads TGTGCCAGCAGCGTAAGTGGCGGGAGTTTCGATGAGCAGTTCTTC. V is TRBV9 and J is TRBJ2-1; TRBD2 agrees at 7 bases. The length of the CDR3 is 15 residues. Germline V gene sequence: CDR1 SGDLS, CDR2 YYNGEE. V dropped 1 base and J dropped 8; count of bases not matched to a gene: 9. Filled out from reference TRBV9 and TRBJ2-1, the complete variable domain reads DSGVTQTPKHLITATGQRVTLRCSPRSGDLSVYWYQQSLDQGLQFLIQYYNGEERAKGNILERFSAQQFPDLHSELNLSSLELGDSALYFCASSVSGGSFDEQFFGPGTRLTVL.

The V and J genes are TRBV14 and TRBJ2-7, with a possible D match to TRBD1 (6 bases). Germline assignment: CDR1 SGHDN and CDR2 FVKESK. This CDR3 spans 21 amino acids. The germline V and J ends were trimmed by 4 bases and 0 bases, with 31 bases remaining between them. The CDR3 protein is CASSLGWGQPAPGQSSYEQYF. The CDR3 DNA sequence: TGTGCCAGCAGCCTCGGTTGGGGGCAGCCGGCTCCGGGGCAGAGCTCCTACGAGCAGTACTTC.

The chain has TRBV6-6 and TRBJ2-7, with TRBD2 as a possible D gene (5 bases). V was trimmed by 2 bases and J by 0 bases, leaving 8 bases between them. Germline lookup yields CDR1 MNHNY and CDR2 SVGAGI (reference sequence). This CDR3 spans 14 amino acids. In nucleotides, the CDR3 is TGTGCCAGCAGTTACCTTGACTACTCCTACGAGCAGTACTTC. Its protein is CASSYLDYSYEQYF.

The genes are TRBV5-1 and TRBJ2-4, with D perhaps TRBD1 (6 bases). This CDR3 region has 14 residues. The germline CDR1 and CDR2 sequences are SGHRS and YFSETQ. V lost 0 bases and J lost 8, with 12 bases in between. The CDR3 bases are TGCGCCAGCAGCTTGGACAGGGTATCGGACATTCAGTACTTC. Amino acids: CASSLDRVSDIQYF.

Relative to its sample, this clone is medium-sized. J is TRBJ2-1 and V is TRBV15; possibly TRBD1 for D (6 bases). This CDR3 contains 16 residues. V was cut by 0 bases and J by 8 bases, with 17 bases left in between. CDR1 is LNHNV, CDR2 YYDKDF, per germline (reference sequence). The CDR3: CATSRDQSGVGDEQFF. CDR3 in DNA: TGTGCCACCAGCAGAGATCAATCAGGGGTAGGGGATGAGCAGTTCTTC.

The chain combines TRBV6-5 with TRBJ1-5; 8 nucleotides agree with TRBD1. This CDR3 region has 14 residues. Germline values: CDR1 MNHEY, CDR2 SVGAGI. Losses at the gene ends were 0 bases for V and 7 bases for J; bases not matched to a gene: 2. The CDR3 sequence is CASSYSAGGQPQHF. DNA for the CDR3: TGTGCCAGCAGTTACTCGGCAGGGGGCCAGCCCCAGCATTTT.

Concerning this clone: Additional DNA sequences in this sample encode the identical CDR3. This chain links TRBV11-2 with TRBJ1-2, with TRBD1 as a possible D gene (5 bases). The germline CDR1 and CDR2 sequences are SGHAT and FQNNGV. This CDR3 spans 12 amino acids. Trimming took off 3 bases at V and 8 bases at J, with 10 bases between the two ends. CDR3 region: CASSLGGGGYTF. The CDR3 region has the DNA TGTGCCAGCAGCTTGGGGGGTGGGGGCTACACCTTC.

This chain uses TRBV6-5 with TRBJ2-5, with 9 bases matching TRBD2. Germline V gene data show CDR1 as MNHEY and CDR2 as SVGAGI. The CDR3 spans 15 residues. The trim removed 9 bases at V and 2 bases at J, leaving 10 bases unmatched. The CDR3 DNA follows: TGTGCCAGGCGCCCCGAAACTAGCGGGCAAGAGACCCAGTACTTC. Protein product: CARRPETSGQETQYF.

This chain uses TRBV27 with TRBJ2-1; 7 bases map to TRBD1. The CDR3 runs 14 residues. After removal of 2 bases from V and 3 bases from J, the junction contained 1 base not matched to a gene. Germline assignment: CDR1 MNHEY and CDR2 SMNVEV (reference sequence). CDR3 loop: CASSLRQGYNEQFF. DNA of the CDR3: TGTGCCAGCAGTTTACGACAGGGCTACAATGAGCAGTTCTTC.

CDR3 DNA sequence: TGTGCCAGCAAGAGCGGGACAGGGGGCAATGAGCAGTTCTTC. Translation: CASKSGTGGNEQFF. This chain joins TRBV2 and TRBJ2-1; 11 nucleotides align to TRBD1. The V gene's germline CDR1 is SNHLY and CDR2 FYNNEI. The CDR3 loop spans 14 amino acids. The V segment lost 7 bases and the J segment 6 bases; nucleotides outside the gene matches: 5.

The rearrangement uses TRBV2 and TRBJ2-6; D is unresolved. Germline assignment: CDR1 SNHLY and CDR2 FYNNEI. V gave up 6 bases and J gave up 0 bases, with 9 bases separating them. The CDR3 totals 15 residues. CDR3 bases: TGTGCCAGCAGCGAACAGAACTCTGGGGCCAACGTCCTGACTTTC. Protein: CASSEQNSGANVLTF.

V and J are TRBV7-9 and TRBJ2-1; 8 bases match TRBD2. This CDR3 comprises 18 residues. Germline CDR1 SEHNR, CDR2 FQNEAQ (reference sequence). After removal of 4 bases from V and 3 bases from J, the junction contained 14 bases not matched to a gene. For the CDR3, the DNA is TGTGCCAGCAGCTCCCGGGAACTAGCGGAAAAATTCTACAATGAGCAGTTCTTC. Protein: CASSSRELAEKFYNEQFF.

The genes are TRBV11-2 and TRBJ2-7, with D possibly matching TRBD2 (5 bases). V was cut by 5 bases and J by 3 bases, with 14 bases left in between. The CDR3 loop spans 14 amino acids. Germline CDR1 and CDR2: SGHAT and FQNNGV. The CDR3 is CASSHAWGDYEQYF. CDR3 nucleotide sequence: TGTGCCAGCAGCCACGCCTGGGGAGACTACGAGCAGTACTTC.

The V call is TRBV6-1, the J call TRBJ2-2; 10 nucleotides match TRBD2. CDR1 and CDR2 from the germline V gene are MNHNS and SASEGT. After removal of 1 base from V and 4 bases from J, the junction contained 6 bases not matched to a gene. This CDR3 comprises 17 residues. This CDR3 is CASSEGLAGAGTGELFF. The CDR3 DNA is TGTGCCAGCAGTGAAGGTCTAGCGGGAGCAGGCACCGGGGAGCTGTTTTTT.

The V and J genes are TRBV28 and TRBJ2-5; 8 bases agree with TRBD2. The J call may be wrong; the DNA end is better matched by TRBJ2-7. The CDR3 totals 15 residues. Germline V gene sequence: CDR1 MDHEN, CDR2 SYDVKM. Here the CDR3 reads CASSLTGTSSYEQYF. CDR3 nucleotides: TGTGCCAGCAGTCTCACCGGGACTAGCTCCTACGAGCAGTACTTC.